Below, 22 T cell receptor beta chains from the same sample are listed, as sequenced in a study of OX40 agonist ivuxolimab in advanced cancers. Method: immunoSEQ multiplex PCR; TCRdb's copy keeps in-frame clones and lacks some. The sample yields about 36,000 clones, about 88% seen once. Sequencing used CD4+ or CD8+ T cells sorted from blood, obtained in a trial of the OX40 agonist ivuxolimab. The receptors shown here come from an adult with an advanced solid tumor such as melanoma, head and neck, liver or kidney cancer.

The chain uses TRBV5-4 and TRBJ2-3; possibly TRBD2 for D (6 bases). From germline, CDR1 is SGHNT and CDR2 YYREEE (reference sequence). The CDR3 has 14 residues. Trimming shortened V by 4 bases and J by 4 bases, and 13 bases separated the two germline ends. The CDR3, as DNA: TGTGCCAGCAGCCGGGACTCGCGCGCAGATACGCAGTATTTT. Its protein product is CASSRDSRADTQYF.

The chain is built from TRBV5-1 and TRBJ2-2; no clear D. Germline assignment: CDR1 SGHRS and CDR2 YFSETQ. Trimming stripped 0 bases from V and 4 bases from J, with 10 bases between. This CDR3 region has 15 residues. The CDR3 DNA sequence: TGCGCCAGCAGCTTGGGCGTCCGAGGCACCGGGGAGCTGTTTTTT. Amino acid sequence: CASSLGVRGTGELFF.

The V call is TRBV18, the J call TRBJ1-2; 8 positions agree with TRBD1. V gave up 3 bases and J gave up 0 bases; unmatched junction bases: 0. CDR3 length: 14 amino acids. Germline CDR1 and CDR2: KGHSH and LQKENI. CDR3 coding DNA: TGTGCCAGCTCACCGGACAGGGCTAACTATGGCTACACCTTC. It yields the protein CASSPDRANYGYTF. The full variable domain, completed using reference TRBV18 and TRBJ1-2, is NAGVMQNPRHLVRRRGQEARLRCSPMKGHSHVYWYRQLPEEGLKFMVYLQKENIIDESGMPKERFSAEFPKEGPSILRIQQVVRGDSAAYFCASSPDRANYGYTFGSGTRLTVV.

The chain combines TRBV28 with TRBJ1-1; 7 bases fit TRBD1. Unmatched junction bases numbered 9, after V lost 6 bases and J lost 8 bases. The CDR3 has 13 residues. The V gene's germline CDR1 is MDHEN and CDR2 SYDVKM. CDR3: CASRTHGTEEAFF. In DNA form, the CDR3 reads TGTGCCAGCAGAACTCATGGGACAGAGGAAGCTTTCTTT.

The rearrangement joins TRBV11-2 to TRBJ1-1; D is possibly TRBD1 (5 bases). Germline V gene lookup returns CDR1 SGHAT and CDR2 FQNNGV. The CDR3 is 13 amino acids. Trimming left V 5 bases short and J 5 bases short, with 12 bases between. The CDR3 DNA sequence: TGTGCCAGCAGCCTTTTTGGGGGGACTGAAGCTTTCTTT. Protein sequence: CASSLFGGTEAFF.

The chain has TRBV25-1 and TRBJ1-1, with a tentative D call TRBD1 (5 bases). V was clipped by 6 bases and J by 9 bases, with 14 bases between them. This CDR3 comprises 12 residues. CDR1 and CDR2 (germline): MGHDK, SYGVNS. The CDR3 DNA is TGTGCCAGCAGCGGGACTCGGACGAAAGCTTTCTTT. Its protein product is CASSGTRTKAFF.

The rearrangement uses TRBV12-5 and TRBJ2-7; TRBD1 aligns across 9 bases. The germline V gene has CDR1 LGHNT and CDR2 FRNRAP. Trimming cost V 5 bases and J 3 bases; bases outside gene matches: 8. The CDR3 covers 15 residues. Here the CDR3 reads CASGTQDRGHYEQYF. In DNA form, the CDR3 reads TGTGCTAGTGGTACACAGGACAGGGGACACTACGAGCAGTACTTC.

This clone qualifies as medium-sized. This chain uses TRBV7-8 with TRBJ1-1; D perhaps matches TRBD1 (5 bases). Germline V gene sequence: CDR1 SGHVS, CDR2 FQNEAQ. V was pared by 1 base and J by 2 bases, with 14 bases between. This CDR3 has 16 amino acids. CDR3 coding DNA: TGTGCCAGCAGCTTAGAAATATTGACAGTTAACACTGAAGCTTTCTTT. Translated: CASSLEILTVNTEAFF.

The chain carries TRBV10-2 and TRBJ2-7; 12 positions agree with TRBD2. CDR1 is WSHSY and CDR2 is SAAADI in the germline V gene. The CDR3 extends over 13 amino acids. V was clipped by 7 bases and J by 4 bases; unmatched bases: 2. CDR3: CASTSGRGYEQYF. CDR3 in DNA: TGCGCCAGCACTAGCGGGAGGGGGTACGAGCAGTACTTC.

To note about this clone: A read error may produce the germline difference seen at one junction end. This chain links TRBV6-1 with TRBJ1-1; the D is unclear. Looked up from germline, CDR1 is MNHNS and CDR2 is SASEGT. This CDR3 has 14 amino acids. CDR3 region: CASSEGARTLEAFF. Here the CDR3 DNA reads TGTGCCAGCAGCGAAGGAGCGAGAACACTTGAAGCTTTCTTT.

This clone was observed once. V gene TRBV19 combines with J gene TRBJ1-1, with D unresolved. Germline assignment: CDR1 LNHDA and CDR2 SQIVND (reference sequence). V was cut by 3 bases and J by 11 bases, with 16 bases left in between. The CDR3 contains 13 residues. The CDR3 here is CASSIRAEGRAFF. The CDR3 nucleotides are TGTGCCAGTAGTATTAGGGCGGAAGGCCGGGCTTTCTTT. The whole variable domain, filled in from reference TRBV19 and TRBJ1-1, reads DGGITQSPKYLFRKEGQNVTLSCEQNLNHDAMYWYRQDPGQGLRLIYYSQIVNDFQKGDIAEGYSVSREKKESFPLTVTSAQKNPTAFYLCASSIRAEGRAFFGQGTRLTVV.

The chain is built from TRBV5-1 and TRBJ2-3; 9 nucleotides match TRBD2. Per germline, CDR1 SGHRS and CDR2 YFSETQ. The CDR3 totals 19 residues. Germline trimming cut 0 bases from V and 4 bases from J; bases unmatched to any gene: 15. CDR3 sequence: CASSLEPWRGGGAPDTQYF. The CDR3 DNA sequence: TGCGCCAGCAGCTTGGAGCCTTGGCGAGGCGGGGGGGCACCAGATACGCAGTATTTT.

Only a few counts were recorded for this clone. The rearrangement uses TRBV19 and TRBJ2-7, with D perhaps TRBD1 (6 bases). Germline V gene data show CDR1 as LNHDA and CDR2 as SQIVND (reference sequence). This CDR3 spans 12 amino acids. V lost 3 bases, J lost 7 bases, and 10 bases lay in between. CDR3 sequence (DNA): TGTGCCAGTAGTATGGACAGAACAGAGCAGTACTTC. Translation: CASSMDRTEQYF.

The chain couples TRBV28 to TRBJ2-2, with D tentatively TRBD1 (6 bases). The CDR3 totals 15 residues. Germline values: CDR1 MDHEN, CDR2 SYDVKM. V was cut by 3 bases and J by 1 base, with 9 bases left in between. CDR3 region: CASSFGQLNTGELFF. The DNA for the CDR3 is TGTGCCAGCAGTTTTGGACAGCTGAACACCGGGGAGCTGTTTTTT.

The chain carries TRBV18 and TRBJ2-3; D not resolved. Germline V gene data show CDR1 as KGHSH and CDR2 as LQKENI. V lost 1 base and J lost 0, with 11 bases in between. The CDR3 loop spans 16 amino acids. The CDR3 sequence: CASSPLVGSSTDTQYF. CDR3 DNA: TGTGCCAGCTCACCACTGGTCGGGTCCAGCACAGATACGCAGTATTTT.

The genes are TRBV28 and TRBJ2-5; D could derive from TRBD1 or TRBD2 (5 bases each). V was clipped by 6 bases and J by 5 bases, with 16 bases between them. There are 14 residues in the CDR3. Germline V gene sequence: CDR1 MDHEN, CDR2 SYDVKM. The CDR3 sequence: CASRPGTPRETQYF. CDR3 nucleotides: TGTGCCAGCAGACCCGGGACGCCTAGGGAGACCCAGTACTTC. The complete variable domain, with remaining parts taken from reference TRBV28 and TRBJ2-5, reads DVKVTQSSRYLVKRTGEKVFLECVQDMDHENMFWYRQDPGLGLRLIYFSYDVKMKEKGDIPEGYSVSREKKERFSLILESASTNQTSMYLCASRPGTPRETQYFGPGTRLLVL.

CDR3 amino acids: CASSLDYNTQYF. CDR3 in DNA: TGTGCCAGCAGCTTAGACTACAATACGCAGTATTTT. V usage is TRBV7-2 and J usage is TRBJ2-3, with D unresolved. Germline V gene data show CDR1 as SGHTA and CDR2 as FQGNSA. The CDR3 is made up of 12 amino acids. With 1 base removed from V and 7 bases from J, the gap between germline ends came to 6 bases.

This clone appeared a single time. CDR3 nucleotide sequence: TGTGCCAGCAGCGTAGGGCGGGGACAGCCCCAGCATTTT. This encodes CASSVGRGQPQHF. The V and J genes are TRBV9 and TRBJ1-5; D unclear. This CDR3 spans 13 amino acids. CDR1 is SGDLS, CDR2 YYNGEE, per germline. Trimming cost V 0 bases and J 7 bases, with 8 bases left between them.

The gene calls are TRBV19 and TRBJ2-5, with 9 bases that match TRBD1. The CDR3 is 14 residues long. J was trimmed by 5 bases and V by 7 bases; bases with no gene match: 8. Germline V gene sequence: CDR1 LNHDA, CDR2 SQIVND (reference sequence). The CDR3 reads CASTGGGTGETQYF. The CDR3 coding sequence is TGTGCCAGTACTGGAGGGGGGACAGGGGAGACCCAGTACTTC.

The J gene is TRBJ2-6, the V gene TRBV5-1; D is ambiguous. CDR1 SGHRS and CDR2 YFSETQ come from the germline V gene. V gave up 6 bases and J gave up 4 bases, with 17 bases separating them. The CDR3 loop spans 16 amino acids. The CDR3 region is CASTWTSTWGANVLTF. In nucleotides, the CDR3 is TGCGCCAGCACCTGGACGAGTACGTGGGGGGCCAACGTCCTGACTTTC.

The genes are TRBV7-6 and TRBJ1-6; TRBD1 matches at 7 bases. V was pared by 6 bases and J by 9 bases, with 8 bases of the junction left unmatched. Germline V lookup: CDR1 SGHVS, CDR2 FNYEAQ. This CDR3 spans 14 amino acids. The CDR3: CASSWDRYFSPLHF. CDR3 bases: TGTGCCAGCAGTTGGGACAGATACTTTTCACCCCTCCACTTT. Supplemented by reference TRBV7-6 and TRBJ1-6, the full variable domain reads GAGVSQSPRYKVTKRGQDVALRCDPISGHVSLYWYRQALGQGPEFLTYFNYEAQQDKSGLPNDRFSAERPEGSISTLTIQRTEQRDSAMYRCASSWDRYFSPLHFGNGTRLTVT.

This sequence joins TRBV20-1 and TRBJ2-5; D unresolved. This CDR3 contains 11 residues. Deletions cut 8 bases from V and 2 bases from J, with 9 bases between. Germline V lookup: CDR1 DFQATT, CDR2 SNEGSKA (reference sequence). The CDR3: CSPWGQETQYF. CDR3 DNA sequence: TGCAGTCCCTGGGGACAAGAGACCCAGTACTTC.